This is a list of T cell receptor beta chains from one sample in a study of blood T cell repertoires in COVID-19. TCRdb's copy holds only in-frame clones and misses some; the assay was immunoSEQ multiplex PCR. Of 15,000 to 20,000 clones listed, roughly 88% are singletons. Input material: peripheral blood. The source of these receptors is a human donor in a cohort sampled during active COVID-19. The CDR3 runs from the conserved cysteine through the conserved F or W. The order of the fields is D gene, clone size, J gene, CDR3 length, V gene, CDR3 DNA, CDR3 protein. The D gene is left open where the match is weak. Not every row has a clone size; where given, it reads once, few, many or a size class.

>TRBD2|-|TRBJ2-3|14|TRBV6-6
TGTGCCAGCAGTCGGGGAGGGGGCACAGATACGCAGTATTTT
CASSRGGGTDTQYF
>TRBD1|-|TRBJ2-1|14|TRBV29-1
TGCAGCGCAGGGGGTAGTTTCGGTTACAATGAGCAGTTCTTC
CSAGGSFGYNEQFF
>TRBD1|few|TRBJ1-5|16|TRBV2
TGTGCCAGCAGTGCCTTGGGACAGGGGGCGGGTCAGCCCCAGCATTTT
CASSALGQGAGQPQHF
>-|-|TRBJ1-6|17|TRBV27
TGTGCCAGCAGTTTAAGAAGGCGGGACTCTAATAATTCACCCCTCCACTTT
CASSLRRRDSNNSPLHF
>-|-|TRBJ2-6|13|TRBV12-3/TRBV12-4
TGTGCCAGCACAGGGCCCGCGGGGACCGTCCTGACTTTC
CASTGPAGTVLTF
>-|once|TRBJ1-5|11|TRBV6-5
TGTGCCAGCGGGCAGGGTCAGCCCCAGCATTTT
CASGQGQPQHF
>TRBD2|-|TRBJ2-1|17|TRBV11-2
TGTGCCAGCAGCGCCGGACTAGCGGGAGTCTCGGGCAATGAGCAGTTCTTC
CASSAGLAGVSGNEQFF
>TRBD1|few|TRBJ2-7|16|TRBV11-2
TGTGCCAGCAGCTTAGTCACCGGGACAGGGGCCTACGAGCAGTACTTC
CASSLVTGTGAYEQYF
>-|once|TRBJ1-1|13|TRBV24-1
TGTGCCACCAGTGCCGGGGCGGGAGTAGAAGCTTTCTTT
CATSAGAGVEAFF
>TRBD2|-|TRBJ2-1|15|TRBV7-9
TGTGCCAGCAGCCCAACTAGCGGAGATTACAATGAGCAGTTCTTC
CASSPTSGDYNEQFF
>-|once|TRBJ2-7|15|TRBV5-6
TGTGCCAGCAGCCGCGGGGTACCGTCACCCTACGAGCAGTACTTC
CASSRGVPSPYEQYF
>TRBD2|-|TRBJ2-1|18|TRBV19
TGTGCCAGTAGTTCGCGGACTAGCGGGGGGGGAAATTACAATGAGCAGTTCTTC
CASSSRTSGGGNYNEQFF
>-|-|TRBJ2-3|11|TRBV2
TGTGCCAGCAGTGAAAGCGATACGCAGTATTTT
CASSESDTQYF
>-|-|TRBJ2-3|15|TRBV5-1
TGCGCCAGCACCTCTGGGGGGGGCGACACAGATACGCAGTATTTT
CASTSGGGDTDTQYF
>TRBD1|once|TRBJ1-2|15|TRBV5-4
TGTGCCAGCACCCCGGGACAGGGTGGTAACTATGGCTACACCTTC
CASTPGQGGNYGYTF
>TRBD2|few|TRBJ2-7|12|TRBV9
TGTGCCAGCAGCAGGGAGCGGGAAGCGCAGTACTTC
CASSREREAQYF
>-|-|TRBJ1-1|14|TRBV9
TGTGCCAGCAGCGTAACCACAGCAAACAATGAAGCTTTCTTT
CASSVTTANNEAFF
>-|-|TRBJ2-7|13|TRBV27
TGTGCCAGCAGTTTTGCCAGGGGCTACGAGCAGTACTTC
CASSFARGYEQYF
>TRBD1|-|TRBJ2-1|15|TRBV6-5
TGTGCCAGCAGTTTAAGACAGGGGGCCTACAATGAGCAGTTCTTC
CASSLRQGAYNEQFF
>-|-|TRBJ2-3|15|TRBV5-1
TGCGCCAGCAGCTTGGAGCGGTATCCCACAGATACGCAGTATTTT
CASSLERYPTDTQYF
>-|-|TRBJ2-1|12|TRBV6-5
TGTGCCAGCTCTATATTCGGGGATGAGCAGTTCTTC
CASSIFGDEQFF
>-|few|TRBJ1-2|13|TRBV10-1
TGCGCCAGCAGTTTTGCTCAGGGCTATGGCTACACCTTC
CASSFAQGYGYTF
>TRBD2|-|TRBJ2-7|15|TRBV6-2/TRBV6-3
TGTGCCAGCAGTTACTCGAAGCGGGGAGATTACGAGCAGTACTTC
CASSYSKRGDYEQYF
>TRBD1|-|TRBJ2-1|14|TRBV10-3
TGTGCCATCAGTGGTACGACAGGGGGGAATGAGCAGTTCTTC
CAISGTTGGNEQFF
>-|-|TRBJ2-7|12|TRBV5-6
TGTGCCAGCAGCCTGAGCGGATACGAGCAGTACTTC
CASSLSGYEQYF
>-|-|TRBJ2-5|14|TRBV7-2
TGTGCCAGCAGCTTAATAGCCGGATTGGAGACCCAGTACTTC
CASSLIAGLETQYF
>-|-|TRBJ2-1|13|TRBV15
TGTGCCACCAGCACCGACATGGGCAGTGAGCAGTTCTTC
CATSTDMGSEQFF
>-|-|TRBJ1-6|13|TRBV19
TGTGCCAGCGCCAACAGGGAGAATTCACCCCTCCACTTT
CASANRENSPLHF
>-|once|TRBJ2-7|15|TRBV5-5
TGTGCCAGCACCAAACTGAGGGACGGGGGAAACGAGCAGTACTTC
CASTKLRDGGNEQYF
>TRBD1|-|TRBJ1-2|14|TRBV5-1
TGCGCCAGCAGCACCGGGACAGGGTTTAATGGCTACACCTTC
CASSTGTGFNGYTF
>TRBD2|-|TRBJ2-5|15|TRBV5-4
TGTGCCAGCAGCTTGGGCGGGGGGGACCAAGAGACCCAGTACTTC
CASSLGGGDQETQYF
>-|-|TRBJ1-2|14|TRBV7-9
TGTGCCAGCAGCTTAGTATTGGCAGGCTATGGCTACACCTTC
CASSLVLAGYGYTF
>TRBD1|-|TRBJ1-1|14|TRBV14
TGTGCCAGCAGTCGGGACAGGGGTGTCACTGAAGCTTTCTTT
CASSRDRGVTEAFF
>-|-|TRBJ2-3|14|TRBV15
TGTGCCACCAGCAGAGATCTACCCACAGATACGCAGTATTTT
CATSRDLPTDTQYF
>TRBD1|-|TRBJ2-1|15|TRBV7-8
TGTGCCAGCAGCTTAAGGGACAGGGGACTCAATGAGCAGTTCTTC
CASSLRDRGLNEQFF
>TRBD1|-|TRBJ1-4|15|TRBV30
TGTGCCTGGAGAGAAGGACAGGGGGCTTATGAAAAACTGTTTTTT
CAWREGQGAYEKLFF
>TRBD1|-|TRBJ2-5|16|TRBV11-2
TGTGCCAGCAGCTTAGAGGGGGCGGGACAGGAAGAGACCCAGTACTTC
CASSLEGAGQEETQYF
>-|-|TRBJ2-1|15|TRBV19
TGTGCCAGTACTCCGTCAGGCTGGGCATACAATGAGCAGTTCTTC
CASTPSGWAYNEQFF
>TRBD2|-|TRBJ2-3|16|TRBV6-1
TGTGCCAGCAGTGAACGTACTAGCGGGAGTACAGATACGCAGTATTTT
CASSERTSGSTDTQYF
>TRBD2|-|TRBJ2-1|14|TRBV27
TGTGCCAGCAGTTACCCTGGCGGGAGCCATGAGCAGTTCTTC
CASSYPGGSHEQFF
>-|-|TRBJ2-3|16|TRBV9
TGTGCCAGCAGCCCGGGGGTTGGGCACCACACAGATACGCAGTATTTT
CASSPGVGHHTDTQYF
>TRBD1|-|TRBJ2-1|14|TRBV3-1/TRBV3-2
TGTGCCAGCAGTTCCTTCGTTCAGGGGGCTGAGCAGTTCTTC
CASSSFVQGAEQFF
>-|-|TRBJ2-5|16|TRBV15
TGTGCCACCAGCAGAGGGGGAGGGGGGTACCAAGAGACCCAGTACTTC
CATSRGGGGYQETQYF
>TRBD1|-|TRBJ1-4|15|TRBV27
TGTGCCAGCAGTTCTCGGGACAGCGCTAATGAAAAACTGTTTTTT
CASSSRDSANEKLFF
>-|once|TRBJ1-1|12|TRBV30
TGTGCCCAAACGGACGGGGGGCTGGAAGCTTTCTTT
CAQTDGGLEAFF
>-|-|TRBJ2-7|13|TRBV9
TGTGCCAGCAGCGTAGGTGCCGGGGGCGAGCAGTACTTC
CASSVGAGGEQYF
>-|few|TRBJ2-6|15|TRBV9
TGTGCCAGCAGCCAACCTACCTCTGGGGCCAACGTCCTGACTTTC
CASSQPTSGANVLTF
>TRBD1|-|TRBJ2-1|15|TRBV27
TGTGCCAGCAGTGACGACAGGGTCTCCTACAATGAGCAGTTCTTC
CASSDDRVSYNEQFF
>-|once|TRBJ2-2|13|TRBV7-6
TGTGCCAGCAGCTTAGGGCAGACCGGGGAGCTGTTTTTT
CASSLGQTGELFF
>-|few|TRBJ1-5|16|TRBV19
TGTGCCAGTAGTGCTCCTAGGACAGCAGTTAATCAGCCCCAGCATTTT
CASSAPRTAVNQPQHF
>TRBD1|-|TRBJ2-7|16|TRBV5-6
TGTGCCAGCAGCACCGGGACAGGGGAAATGTCCTACGAGCAGTACTTC
CASSTGTGEMSYEQYF
>-|-|TRBJ2-3|11|TRBV29-1
TGCAGCGTTGAGCGGAGCGCCAGCTCGTATTTT
CSVERSASSYF
>-|-|TRBJ2-7|19|TRBV6-2/TRBV6-3
TGTGCCAGCAGTTACTCGATCTACGCTACGGGACTTTCTTACTACGAGCAGTACTTC
CASSYSIYATGLSYYEQYF
>-|-|TRBJ1-5|15|TRBV5-1
TGCGCCAGCAGCCCAATTGGGGGGGGCAATCAGCCCCAGCATTTT
CASSPIGGGNQPQHF
>TRBD1|-|TRBJ1-2|21|TRBV19
TGTGCCAGTAGTATAAAAGGGACAGGGGGCACCTACCAGCAAGTTAACTATGGCTACACCTTC
CASSIKGTGGTYQQVNYGYTF
>-|-|TRBJ2-5|17|TRBV4-1
TGCGCCAGCAGCCAAGACGGGTTGGGGGGGCTTAAAGAGACCCAGTACTTC
CASSQDGLGGLKETQYF
>TRBD2|-|TRBJ2-5|15|TRBV4-2
TGTGCCAGCAGCCCGACTAGCGGGAGGGCCGAGACCCAGTACTTC
CASSPTSGRAETQYF
>TRBD2|-|TRBJ2-1|15|TRBV9
TGTGCCAGCAGCGGCGGGACTAGCGGGTACAATGAGCAGTTCTTC
CASSGGTSGYNEQFF
>TRBD2|-|TRBJ2-1|17|TRBV3-1/TRBV3-2
TGTGCCAGCAGAAACCTACCCAGCGGGACCCCGACGGTCGAGCAGTTCTTC
CASRNLPSGTPTVEQFF
>TRBD1|-|TRBJ2-3|16|TRBV18
TGTGCCAGCTCACCAGAGACAGGGGGCACCACAGATACGCAGTATTTT
CASSPETGGTTDTQYF